Listed below are T cell receptor beta chains from one sample, sequenced in a study of OX40 agonist ivuxolimab in advanced cancers. Sequencing used immunoSEQ multiplex PCR; TCRdb keeps in-frame clones, though not all of them. The table includes 15,000 to 20,000 clones, 72% detected once. The sample was CD4+ or CD8+ T cells sorted from blood, taken in a trial of the OX40 agonist ivuxolimab. The receptors here all came from an adult with an advanced solid tumor such as melanoma, head and neck, liver or kidney cancer. CDR3s include the opening cysteine and the closing phenylalanine or tryptophan. The D gene is left open where the match is weak. Expanded clones get a size class; other rows say once, few or many, or leave the size out.

>-|TRBD2|TRBV4-3|TRBJ2-2
TGCGCCAGCAGCCAAGATCTGACTAGCCTGGTCACCGGGGAGCTGTTTTTT
CASSQDLTSLVTGELFF
>-|TRBD1|TRBV7-9|TRBJ2-5
TGTGCCAGCAGCCTGACAGGGGGCCGAGAGACCCAGTACTTC
CASSLTGGRETQYF
>-|-|TRBV19|TRBJ1-2
TGTGCCTCCGGGTTGGCGGGGCTGTATGGCTACACCTTC
CASGLAGLYGYTF
>-|-|TRBV9|TRBJ1-2
TGTGCCAGCAGCCCAGACGGGTCCCTATATGGCTACACCTTC
CASSPDGSLYGYTF
>-|-|TRBV5-1|TRBJ2-7
TGCGCCAGCAGCTTGGAGGTTGCGAGGTCCTACGAGCAGTACTTC
CASSLEVARSYEQYF
>-|-|TRBV10-3|TRBJ1-1
TGTGCCATCAGTGCCGGCAGGGATCTAACATCGAACACTGAAGCTTTCTTT
CAISAGRDLTSNTEAFF
>-|TRBD2|TRBV11-2|TRBJ2-5
TGTGCCAGCAGCTTAGTAATAGCGGGGCCTAAAGAGACCCAGTACTTC
CASSLVIAGPKETQYF
>-|TRBD2|TRBV9|TRBJ2-2
TGTGCCAGCAGCACCCTGGGGGGGGTGGGCACCGGGGAGCTGTTTTTT
CASSTLGGVGTGELFF
>-|TRBD1|TRBV13|TRBJ2-3
TGTGCCAGCAGCTTACTAGAGGGGGCCGGGGCAGATACGCAGTATTTT
CASSLLEGAGADTQYF
>-|TRBD1|TRBV30|TRBJ1-4
TGTGCCTGGGCGAGACAGGGATTCGCAACTAATGAAAAACTGTTTTTT
CAWARQGFATNEKLFF
>-|-|TRBV11-2|TRBJ1-2
TGTGCCAGCAGCCTAACACAGGGCGCGCTGGGCTATGGCTACACCTTC
CASSLTQGALGYGYTF
>few|TRBD2|TRBV19|TRBJ2-5
TGTGCCAGTATTGGCGGGGGAGGGACCCAGTACTTC
CASIGGGGTQYF
>-|-|TRBV27|TRBJ1-2
TGTGCCAGCAGGGGCCCGGGGGGTCGATTTGGCTACACCTTC
CASRGPGGRFGYTF
>medium-sized|-|TRBV6-5|TRBJ1-2
TGTGCCAGCAGTTACACCGGGACGGGAACGGTTGGCTACACCTTC
CASSYTGTGTVGYTF
>-|TRBD1|TRBV28|TRBJ1-2
TGTGCCAGCAGTTTAGTGGCGACAGGGAACTATGGCTACACCTTC
CASSLVATGNYGYTF
>-|-|TRBV7-2|TRBJ1-5
TGTGCCAGCAGCTTAGGGGCAGATTATCAGCCCCAGCATTTT
CASSLGADYQPQHF
>-|TRBD2|TRBV5-4|TRBJ2-1
TGTGCCAGCAGCTTGGCGGGGGGGGCCAGCCACAATGAGCAGTTCTTC
CASSLAGGASHNEQFF
>-|-|TRBV10-3|TRBJ2-3
TGTGCCATCAGTGAGTCGACTAGTCGCACAGATACGCAGTATTTT
CAISESTSRTDTQYF
>few|-|TRBV4-2|TRBJ1-1
TGTGCCAGCAGCCAAGTCAGTACTGAAGCTTTCTTT
CASSQVSTEAFF
>once|TRBD2|TRBV9|TRBJ2-1
TGTGCCAGCAGCGCTTTAGCGGGGGGGCGGGTAAATGAGCAGTTCTTC
CASSALAGGRVNEQFF
>-|-|TRBV30|TRBJ1-3
TGTGCCTGGAGTGTGGGGTACTCTGGAAACACCATATATTTT
CAWSVGYSGNTIYF
>few|-|TRBV27|TRBJ2-7
TGTGCCAGCAGTTCGGGACCGAGCTACGAGCAGTACTTC
CASSSGPSYEQYF
>-|-|TRBV29-1|TRBJ2-2
TGCAGCGTTGGGGGGACGAACACCGGGGAGCTGTTTTTT
CSVGGTNTGELFF
>medium-sized|-|TRBV11-3|TRBJ2-2
TGTGCCAGCAGTCGACGGAACACCGGGGAGCTGTTTTTT
CASSRRNTGELFF
>medium-sized|TRBD2|TRBV7-2|TRBJ2-7
TGTGCCAGCAGCAAATTCGGAGCGGGGGAGTTCTACGAGCAGTACTTC
CASSKFGAGEFYEQYF
>-|-|TRBV6-9|TRBJ2-5
TGTGCCAGCAGTTGGAGAGGCCACCAAGAGACCCAGTACTTC
CASSWRGHQETQYF
>-|TRBD2|TRBV7-2|TRBJ2-3
TGTGCCAGCAGCAAACGTAGCGGGAGCACAGATACGCAGTATTTT
CASSKRSGSTDTQYF
>few|-|TRBV25-1|TRBJ1-4
TGTGCCAGCAGGGAGACAGCATATAATGAAAAACTGTTTTTT
CASRETAYNEKLFF
>few|TRBD2|TRBV27|TRBJ2-1
TGTGCCAGCAGTTTGGATCCTAGCGGCGCCAATGAGCAGTTCTTC
CASSLDPSGANEQFF
>-|TRBD1|TRBV7-9|TRBJ2-7
TGTGCCAGCAGCTTGCAGGGGGCCTACGAGCAGTACTTC
CASSLQGAYEQYF
>few|TRBD1|TRBV7-6|TRBJ2-3
TGTGCCAGCAGCTTAGAATATGGACAGGGGTTCACAGATACGCAGTATTTT
CASSLEYGQGFTDTQYF
>-|-|TRBV9|TRBJ2-7
TGTGCCAGCAGCGTGGGCGGGTCCTACGAGCAGTACTTC
CASSVGGSYEQYF
>-|-|TRBV4-3|TRBJ1-4
TGCGCCAGCAGCCAACCGTCATATTCCGGGACGGTTAATGAAAAACTGTTTTTT
CASSQPSYSGTVNEKLFF
>-|TRBD2|TRBV7-9|TRBJ2-1
TGTGCCAGCAGCTTACTAGCGGGGGGCCGGGGATACAATGAGCAGTTCTTC
CASSLLAGGRGYNEQFF
>-|-|TRBV19|TRBJ2-3
TGTGCCAGTAGTGAACCCGTGGCAGATACGCAGTATTTT
CASSEPVADTQYF
>-|-|TRBV28|TRBJ1-2
TGTGCCAGCAGTTTAGGGGCGCCGGGATTCTATGGCTACACCTTC
CASSLGAPGFYGYTF
>-|TRBD2|TRBV19|TRBJ2-2
TGTGCCAGTACGGCGGGGGGGACAATCGGGGAGCTGTTTTTT
CASTAGGTIGELFF
>once|-|TRBV9|TRBJ2-5
TGTGCCAGCAGCTCCCGGGCGGGGGCTGGGAGAGAGACCCAGTACTTC
CASSSRAGAGRETQYF
>-|TRBD1|TRBV27|TRBJ1-2
TGTGCCAGCAGTTCATACGGACAGGGACAATATGGCTACACCTTC
CASSSYGQGQYGYTF
>once|-|TRBV9|TRBJ1-1
TGTGCCAGCAGCGTAGTTCTTGGGGCCACTGAAGCTTTCTTT
CASSVVLGATEAFF
>few|-|TRBV7-9|TRBJ1-5
TGTGCCAGCAGCCGGGACAACAATCAGCCCCAGCATTTT
CASSRDNNQPQHF
>-|TRBD2|TRBV7-9|TRBJ2-5
TGTGCCAGCAGACCAGGACTAGAAGAGACCCAGTACTTC
CASRPGLEETQYF
>-|-|TRBV20-1|TRBJ2-7
TGCAGTGCCCGGGCGAGCGAGCAGTACTTC
CSARASEQYF
>-|-|TRBV7-8|TRBJ2-1
TGTGCCAGCAGCTTAGAGACTGCCGGCGATGAGCAGTTCTTC
CASSLETAGDEQFF
>-|-|TRBV6-5|TRBJ1-2
TGTGCCAGCAGTTACTCGGGGCGGGGGGATGGCTACACCTTC
CASSYSGRGDGYTF
>once|-|TRBV5-6|TRBJ2-1
TGTGCCAGCAGCTTGGCCGGATTAGCCCTCACCTACAATGAGCAGTTCTTC
CASSLAGLALTYNEQFF
>-|TRBD1|TRBV7-9|TRBJ2-3
TGTGCCAGCAGCTTGGCCGGCGGACAGGGAAGGGATACGCAGTATTTT
CASSLAGGQGRDTQYF
>-|TRBD2|TRBV5-5|TRBJ2-1
TGTGCCAGCAGCTTGGGCCTAGCGGGGTACAATGAGCAGTTCTTC
CASSLGLAGYNEQFF
>-|-|TRBV7-2|TRBJ1-5
TGTGCCAGCAGCTCAGGGCCTTCGAGCAATCAGCCCCAGCATTTT
CASSSGPSSNQPQHF
>-|-|TRBV6-5|TRBJ2-7
TGTGCCAGCAGTTACTCGAGGAGGGTTCGCGACGAGCAGTACTTC
CASSYSRRVRDEQYF
>-|-|TRBV28|TRBJ1-5
TGTGCCAGCAGTTCCGAACAGGGTGGGGGCAATCAGCCCCAGCATTTT
CASSSEQGGGNQPQHF
>-|-|TRBV4-2|TRBJ2-1
TGTGCCAGCAGCCAGGCCCCAGGGGCTCGAAGGACGGATGAGCAGTTCTTC
CASSQAPGARRTDEQFF
>-|-|TRBV19|TRBJ1-1
TGTGCCAGTACCACCTCGTCCAGGGTGAATCGCATGAACACTGAAGCTTTCTTT
CASTTSSRVNRMNTEAFF
>-|-|TRBV28|TRBJ1-1
TGTGCCAGCAATCCAGGCGGGGTGGCTTTCTTT
CASNPGGVAFF
>few|TRBD1|TRBV19|TRBJ2-1
TGTGCCAGTAGTCCGGGGACAGGGGGAAGCAATGAGCAGTTCTTC
CASSPGTGGSNEQFF
>-|-|TRBV27|TRBJ1-1
TGTGCCAGCAGTCCTTTCCATGGGGGGCGTGGGACTGAAGCTTTCTTT
CASSPFHGGRGTEAFF